Presented here are 6 T cell receptor beta chains from one specimen sequenced in a study of CD8 T cells in Susac syndrome. Random hexamers were used to reverse transcribe the RNA input (about 0.5 to 1 ug). Via MiXCR, TCRdb re-called the immunoSEQ multiplex PCR reads, giving one row per CDR3 protein. This sample has around 180,000 distinct CDR3 sequences, with under 97% found just once. Material: CD4+ T cells from PBMCs. The receptors shown here come from a human donor with multiple sclerosis.

The V and J genes are TRBV18 and TRBJ1-4, with TRBD1 as a possible D gene (6 bases). The germline V and J ends were trimmed by 4 bases and 3 bases, with 15 bases remaining between them. This CDR3 is built from 16 residues. Germline V gene lookup returns CDR1 KGHSH and CDR2 LQKENI. The CDR3 nucleotides are TGTGCCAGCTCACTAAAGACAGGTGTGGCTAATGAAAAACTGTTTTTT. Its protein is CASSLKTGVANEKLFF. The full variable domain, completed using reference TRBV18 and TRBJ1-4, is NAGVMQNPRHLVRRRGQEARLRCSPMKGHSHVYWYRQLPEEGLKFMVYLQKENIIDESGMPKERFSAEFPKEGPSILRIQQVVRGDSAAYFCASSLKTGVANEKLFFGSGTQLSVL.

As concerns this clonotype: The junction departs from germline at one end; a sequencing error may be responsible. The chain carries TRBV12-5 and TRBJ1-5, with D unclear. This CDR3 has 13 amino acids. Germline CDR1 LGHNT, CDR2 FRNRAP. Here the CDR3 reads CASALRSFRPQHF. DNA of the CDR3: TGTGCTAGTGCTTTGCGGAGTTTCCGTCCCCAGCATTTT.

J is TRBJ1-1 and V is TRBV29-1, with D perhaps matching TRBD1 (6 bases). V was clipped by 6 bases and J by 4 bases, with 21 bases between them. There are 15 residues in the CDR3. Germline-derived CDR1 and CDR2 are SQVTM and ANQGSEA. CDR3 bases: TGCAGCGTCGCTACTATCCAGGGGCGCATCACTGAAGCTTTCTTT. Translated, it gives CSVATIQGRITEAFF.

The chain links TRBV5-1 to TRBJ1-4, with 8 bases aligning to TRBD1. The CDR3 has 15 amino acids. Germline-derived CDR1 and CDR2 are SGHRS and YFSETQ. V shed 4 bases and J 6 bases; nucleotides not matched to a gene: 8. The CDR3 DNA sequence: TGCGCCAGCAGCCCGAGACAGGGGTCGGATGAAAAACTGTTTTTT. It translates to CASSPRQGSDEKLFF. Filled out from reference TRBV5-1 and TRBJ1-4, the complete variable domain reads KAGVTQTPRYLIKTRGQQVTLSCSPISGHRSVSWYQQTPGQGLQFLFEYFSETQRNKGNFPGRFSGRQFSNSRSEMNVSTLELGDSALYLCASSPRQGSDEKLFFGSGTQLSVL.

The chain carries TRBV4-3 and TRBJ2-3; the match to TRBD2 covers 11 bases. This CDR3 spans 16 amino acids. V dropped 4 bases and J dropped 6; count of bases not matched to a gene: 9. The germline gives CDR1 LGHNA, CDR2 YSLEER. The CDR3 nucleotides are TGCGCCAGCAGCCGATATACTTCTAGCGGGGGGGATACGCAGTATTTT. Translating it yields CASSRYTSSGGDTQYF.

The genes are TRBV29-1 and TRBJ2-7; D is unclear. Germline V CDR1 and CDR2: SQVTM, ANQGSEA. V lost 1 base and J lost 3, with 4 bases in between. This CDR3 has 11 residues. The CDR3 reads CSVEVSYEQYF. The CDR3 DNA follows: TGCAGCGTTGAAGTCAGCTACGAGCAGTACTTC.